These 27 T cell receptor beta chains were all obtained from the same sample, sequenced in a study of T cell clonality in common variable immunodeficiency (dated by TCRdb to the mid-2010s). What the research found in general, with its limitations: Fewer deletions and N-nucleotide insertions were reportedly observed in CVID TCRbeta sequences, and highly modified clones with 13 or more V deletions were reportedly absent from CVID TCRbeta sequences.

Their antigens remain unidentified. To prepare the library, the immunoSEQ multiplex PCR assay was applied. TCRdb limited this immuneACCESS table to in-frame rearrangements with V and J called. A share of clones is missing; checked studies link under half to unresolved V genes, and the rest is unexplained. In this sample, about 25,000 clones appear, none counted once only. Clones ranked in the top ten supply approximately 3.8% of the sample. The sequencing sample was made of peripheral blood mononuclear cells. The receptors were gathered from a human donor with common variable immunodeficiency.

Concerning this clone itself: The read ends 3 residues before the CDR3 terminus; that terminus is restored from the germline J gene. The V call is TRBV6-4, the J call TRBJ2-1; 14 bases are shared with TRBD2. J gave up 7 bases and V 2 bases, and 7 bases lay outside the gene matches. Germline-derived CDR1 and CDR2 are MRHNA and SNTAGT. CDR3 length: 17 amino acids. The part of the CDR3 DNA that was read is TGTGCCAGCAGTGACGTGGGACTAGCGGGAGAAGGGAATGAG. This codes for CASSDVGLAGEGNE. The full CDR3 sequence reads CASSDVGLAGEGNEQFF.

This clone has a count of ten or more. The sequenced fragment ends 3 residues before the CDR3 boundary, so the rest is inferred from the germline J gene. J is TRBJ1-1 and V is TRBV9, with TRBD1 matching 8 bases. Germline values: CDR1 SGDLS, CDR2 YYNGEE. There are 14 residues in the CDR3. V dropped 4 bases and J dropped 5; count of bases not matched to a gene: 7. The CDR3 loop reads CASSFRQGSTEAFF. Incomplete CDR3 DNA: TGTGCCAGCAGCTTTAGACAGGGGAGTACTGAA.

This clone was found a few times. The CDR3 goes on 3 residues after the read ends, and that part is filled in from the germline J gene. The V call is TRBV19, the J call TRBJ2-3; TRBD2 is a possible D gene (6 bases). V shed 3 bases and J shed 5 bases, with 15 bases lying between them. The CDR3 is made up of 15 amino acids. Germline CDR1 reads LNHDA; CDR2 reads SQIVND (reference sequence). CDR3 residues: CASSIELAYGDTQYF. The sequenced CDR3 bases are TGTGCCAGTAGTATCGAGCTAGCGTATGGAGATACG.

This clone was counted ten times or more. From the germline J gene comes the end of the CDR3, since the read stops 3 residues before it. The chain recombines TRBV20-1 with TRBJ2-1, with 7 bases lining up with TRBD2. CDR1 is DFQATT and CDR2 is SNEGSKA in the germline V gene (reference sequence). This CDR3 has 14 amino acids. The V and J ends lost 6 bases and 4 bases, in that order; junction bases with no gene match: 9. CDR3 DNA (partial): TGCAGTGCCGACGGAAGCGGGATTTACAATGAG. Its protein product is CSADGSGIYNE. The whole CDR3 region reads CSADGSGIYNEQFF.

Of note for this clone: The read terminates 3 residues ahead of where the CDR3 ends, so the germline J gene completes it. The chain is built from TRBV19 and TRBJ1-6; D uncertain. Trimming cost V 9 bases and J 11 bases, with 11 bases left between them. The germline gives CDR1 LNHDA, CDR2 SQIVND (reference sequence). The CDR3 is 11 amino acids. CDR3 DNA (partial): TGTGCCAGCGCAAACAGCCCACCC. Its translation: CASANSPP. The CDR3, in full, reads CASANSPPLHF.

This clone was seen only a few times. CDR3 DNA (partial): TGTGCCAGCTCAGCAGACTGGCTGAACACAGATACG. Residues: CASSADWLNTDT. The entire CDR3 sequence reads CASSADWLNTDTQYF. The rearrangement joins TRBV18 to TRBJ2-3; D call uncertain. With the read ending 3 residues before the CDR3 end, the germline J gene is used to fill in that end. Trimming removed 5 bases from V and 2 bases from J, with 14 bases in between. CDR1 is KGHSH and CDR2 is LQKENI in the germline V gene. The CDR3 sequence is 15 residues long.

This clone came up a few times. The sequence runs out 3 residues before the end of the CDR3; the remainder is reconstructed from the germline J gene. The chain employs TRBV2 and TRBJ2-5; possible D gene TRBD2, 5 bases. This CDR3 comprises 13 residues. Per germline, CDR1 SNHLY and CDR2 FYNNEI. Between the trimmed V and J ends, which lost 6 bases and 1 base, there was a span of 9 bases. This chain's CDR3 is CASRYGVQETQYF. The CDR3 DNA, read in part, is TGTGCCAGCAGATACGGGGTCCAAGAGACC. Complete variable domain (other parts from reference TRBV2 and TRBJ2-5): EPEVTQTPSHQVTQMGQEVILRCVPISNHLYFYWYRQILGQKVEFLVSFYNNEISEKSEIFDDQFSVERPDGSNFTLKIRSTKLEDSAMYFCASRYGVQETQYFGPGTRLLVL.

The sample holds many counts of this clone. The CDR3 bases that were read are TGTGCCAGCAGCTTAAGTACAGACACTGAA. It translates to CASSLSTDTE. The full CDR3 protein is CASSLSTDTEAFF. J is TRBJ1-1 and V is TRBV7-3; D is unclear. The observed sequence ends 3 residues before the CDR3 terminus, with the missing tail filled in from the germline J gene. The CDR3 sequence is 13 residues long. V shed 1 base and J shed 3 bases, with 6 bases lying between them. Germline V gene data show CDR1 as SGHTA and CDR2 as FQGTGA. The variable domain in full, completed from reference TRBV7-3 and TRBJ1-1, reads GAGVSQTPSNKVTEKGKYVELRCDPISGHTALYWYRQSLGQGPEFLIYFQGTGAADDSGLPNDRFFAVRPEGSVSTLKIQRTERGDSAVYLCASSLSTDTEAFFGQGTRLTVV.

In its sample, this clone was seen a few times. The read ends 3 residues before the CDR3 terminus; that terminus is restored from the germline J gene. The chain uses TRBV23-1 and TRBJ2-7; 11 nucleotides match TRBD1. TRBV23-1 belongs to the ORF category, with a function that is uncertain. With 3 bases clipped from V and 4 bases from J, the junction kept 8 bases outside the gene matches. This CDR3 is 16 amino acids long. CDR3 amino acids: CASSQNRDRGTYEQYF. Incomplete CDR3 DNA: TGCGCCAGCAGTCAGAACCGGGACAGGGGGACTTACGAG.

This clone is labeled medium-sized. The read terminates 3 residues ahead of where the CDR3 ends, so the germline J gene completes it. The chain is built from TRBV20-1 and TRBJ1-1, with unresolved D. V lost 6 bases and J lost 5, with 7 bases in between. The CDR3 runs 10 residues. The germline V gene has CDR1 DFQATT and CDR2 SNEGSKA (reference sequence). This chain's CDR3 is CSARHTEAFF. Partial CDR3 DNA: TGCAGTGCCAGACATACTGAA.

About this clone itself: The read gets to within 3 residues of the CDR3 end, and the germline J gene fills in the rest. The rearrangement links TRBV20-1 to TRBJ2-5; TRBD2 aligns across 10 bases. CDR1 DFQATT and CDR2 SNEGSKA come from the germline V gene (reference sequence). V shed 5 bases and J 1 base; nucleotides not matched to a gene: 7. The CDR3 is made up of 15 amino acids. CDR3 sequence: CSAPAGTSVQETQYF. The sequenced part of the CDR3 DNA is TGCAGTGCTCCCGCCGGGACTAGCGTCCAAGAGACC.

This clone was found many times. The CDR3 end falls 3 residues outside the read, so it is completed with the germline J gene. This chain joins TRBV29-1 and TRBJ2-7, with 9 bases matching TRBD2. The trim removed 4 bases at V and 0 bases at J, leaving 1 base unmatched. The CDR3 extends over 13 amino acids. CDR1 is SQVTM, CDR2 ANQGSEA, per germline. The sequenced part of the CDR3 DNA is TGCAGCGTTGGGACTAGCGTCTCCTACGAG. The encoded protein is CSVGTSVSYE. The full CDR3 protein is CSVGTSVSYEQYF.

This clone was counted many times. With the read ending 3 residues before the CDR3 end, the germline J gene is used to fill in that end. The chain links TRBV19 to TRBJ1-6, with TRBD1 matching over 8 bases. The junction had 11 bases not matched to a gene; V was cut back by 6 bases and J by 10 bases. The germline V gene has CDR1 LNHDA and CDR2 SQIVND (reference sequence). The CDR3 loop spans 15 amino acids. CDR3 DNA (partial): TGTGCCAGTAGCTTTTCGGACAGGGTTGGCTCACCC. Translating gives CASSFSDRVGSP. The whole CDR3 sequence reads CASSFSDRVGSPLHF.

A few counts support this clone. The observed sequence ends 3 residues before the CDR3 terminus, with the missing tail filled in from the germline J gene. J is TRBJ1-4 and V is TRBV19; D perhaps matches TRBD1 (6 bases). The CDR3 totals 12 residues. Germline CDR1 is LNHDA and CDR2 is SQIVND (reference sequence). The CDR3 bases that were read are TGTGCCAGTAGTGAGCAACAGGGACGA. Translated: CASSEQQGR. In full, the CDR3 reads CASSEQQGRLFF.

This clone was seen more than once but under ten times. This chain's CDR3 is CASSSIGWETQYF. The DNA read from the CDR3 is TGTGCCAGTAGTAGCATAGGGTGGGAGACC. V is TRBV19 and J is TRBJ2-5; D is undetermined. Read sequence stops 3 residues before the CDR3 end, and the germline J gene provides the missing end. With 4 bases removed from V and 5 bases from J, the gap between germline ends came to 11 bases. Germline V gene lookup returns CDR1 LNHDA and CDR2 SQIVND (reference sequence). This CDR3 spans 13 amino acids.

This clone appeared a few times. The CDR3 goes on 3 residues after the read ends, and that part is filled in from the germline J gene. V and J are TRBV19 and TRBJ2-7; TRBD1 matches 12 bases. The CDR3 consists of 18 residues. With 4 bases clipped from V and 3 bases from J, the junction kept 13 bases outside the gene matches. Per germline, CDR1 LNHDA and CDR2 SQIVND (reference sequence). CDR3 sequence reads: CASSTRGQGASYYYEQYF. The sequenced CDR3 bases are TGTGCCAGTAGTACTCGGGGACAGGGGGCTTCCTACTACTACGAG.

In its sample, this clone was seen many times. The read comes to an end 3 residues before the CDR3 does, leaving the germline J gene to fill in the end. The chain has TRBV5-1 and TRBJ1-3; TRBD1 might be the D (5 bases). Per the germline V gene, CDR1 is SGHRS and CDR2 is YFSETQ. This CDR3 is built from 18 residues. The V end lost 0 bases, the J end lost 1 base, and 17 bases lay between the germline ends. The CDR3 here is CASSLGARELFSGNTIYF. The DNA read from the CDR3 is TGCGCCAGCAGCTTGGGAGCCAGGGAGTTATTTTCTGGAAACACC.

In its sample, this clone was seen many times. This CDR3 is CASSLHRGVGEQYF. The sequenced CDR3 bases are TGTGCCAGCAGCTTGCACAGGGGAGTGGGCGAG. The chain joins TRBV5-5 to TRBJ2-7; 7 bases match TRBD1. Coverage ceases 3 residues before the CDR3 finishes, and the germline J gene fills in the end. CDR3 size: 14 residues. After removal of 1 base from V and 6 bases from J, the junction contained 7 bases not matched to a gene. Germline assignment: CDR1 SGHKS and CDR2 YYEKEE (reference sequence).

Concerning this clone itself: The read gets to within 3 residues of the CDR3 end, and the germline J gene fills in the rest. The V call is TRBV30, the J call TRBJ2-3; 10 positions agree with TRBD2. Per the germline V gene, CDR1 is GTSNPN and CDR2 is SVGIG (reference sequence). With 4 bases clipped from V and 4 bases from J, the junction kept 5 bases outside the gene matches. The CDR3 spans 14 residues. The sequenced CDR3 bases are TGTGCCTGGACTAGCGGGAGCTACGCAGATACG. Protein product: CAWTSGSYADT. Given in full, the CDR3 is CAWTSGSYADTQYF.

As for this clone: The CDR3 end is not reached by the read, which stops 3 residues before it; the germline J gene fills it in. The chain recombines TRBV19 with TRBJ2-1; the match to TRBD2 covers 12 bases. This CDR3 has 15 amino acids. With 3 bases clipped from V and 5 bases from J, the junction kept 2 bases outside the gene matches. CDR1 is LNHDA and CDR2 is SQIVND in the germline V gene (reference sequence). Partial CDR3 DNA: TGTGCCAGTAGTATTCTAGCGGGAGGGAACAATGAG. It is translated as CASSILAGGNNE. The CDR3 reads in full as CASSILAGGNNEQFF.

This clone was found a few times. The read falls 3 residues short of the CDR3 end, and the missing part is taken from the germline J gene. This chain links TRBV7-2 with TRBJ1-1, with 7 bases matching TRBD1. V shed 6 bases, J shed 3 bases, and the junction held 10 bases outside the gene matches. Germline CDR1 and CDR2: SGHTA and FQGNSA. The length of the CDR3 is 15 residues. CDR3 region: CASRETGRAYTEAFF. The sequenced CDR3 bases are TGTGCCAGCAGGGAGACAGGGAGAGCGTACACTGAA.

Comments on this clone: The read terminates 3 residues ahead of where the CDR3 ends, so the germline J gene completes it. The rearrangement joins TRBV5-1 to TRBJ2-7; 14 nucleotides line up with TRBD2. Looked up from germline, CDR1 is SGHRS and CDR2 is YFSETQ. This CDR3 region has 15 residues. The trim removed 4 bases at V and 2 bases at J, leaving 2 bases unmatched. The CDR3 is CASSQGLAGAYEQYF. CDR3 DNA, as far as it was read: TGCGCCAGCAGCCAGGGACTAGCGGGGGCCTACGAG.

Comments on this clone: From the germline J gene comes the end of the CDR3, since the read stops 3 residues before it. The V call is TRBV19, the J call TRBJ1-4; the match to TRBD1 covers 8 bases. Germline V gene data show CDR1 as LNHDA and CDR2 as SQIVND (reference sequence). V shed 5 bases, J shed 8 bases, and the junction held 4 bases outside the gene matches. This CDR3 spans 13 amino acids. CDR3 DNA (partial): TGTGCCAGTAGTCTCCGGGACAGGGAAAAA. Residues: CASSLRDREK. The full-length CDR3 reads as CASSLRDREKLFF.

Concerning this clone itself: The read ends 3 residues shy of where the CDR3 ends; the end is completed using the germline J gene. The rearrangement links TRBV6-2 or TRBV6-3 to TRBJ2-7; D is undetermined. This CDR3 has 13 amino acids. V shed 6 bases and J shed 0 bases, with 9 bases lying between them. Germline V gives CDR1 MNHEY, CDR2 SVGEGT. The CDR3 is CASSLQNSYEQYF. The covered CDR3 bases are TGTGCCAGCAGCCTACAGAACTCCTACGAG.

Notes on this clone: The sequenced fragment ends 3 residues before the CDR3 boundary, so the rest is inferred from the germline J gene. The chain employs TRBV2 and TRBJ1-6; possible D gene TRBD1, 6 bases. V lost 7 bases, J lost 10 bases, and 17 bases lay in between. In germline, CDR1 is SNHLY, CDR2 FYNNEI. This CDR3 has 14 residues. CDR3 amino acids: CASKGDTPASPLHF. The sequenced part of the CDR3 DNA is TGTGCCAGCAAGGGGGACACCCCGGCCTCACCC.

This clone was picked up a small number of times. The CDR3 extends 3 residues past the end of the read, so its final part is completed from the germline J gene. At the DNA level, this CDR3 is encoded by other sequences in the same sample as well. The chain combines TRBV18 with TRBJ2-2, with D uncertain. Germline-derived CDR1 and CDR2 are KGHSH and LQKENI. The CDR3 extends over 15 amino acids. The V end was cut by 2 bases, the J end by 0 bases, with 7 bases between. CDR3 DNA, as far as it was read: TGTGCCAGCTCACCAAGGGCCGCGAACACCGGGGAG. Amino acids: CASSPRAANTGE. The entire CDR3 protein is CASSPRAANTGELFF. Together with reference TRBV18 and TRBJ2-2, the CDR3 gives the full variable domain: NAGVMQNPRHLVRRRGQEARLRCSPMKGHSHVYWYRQLPEEGLKFMVYLQKENIIDESGMPKERFSAEFPKEGPSILRIQQVVRGDSAAYFCASSPRAANTGELFFGEGSRLTVL.

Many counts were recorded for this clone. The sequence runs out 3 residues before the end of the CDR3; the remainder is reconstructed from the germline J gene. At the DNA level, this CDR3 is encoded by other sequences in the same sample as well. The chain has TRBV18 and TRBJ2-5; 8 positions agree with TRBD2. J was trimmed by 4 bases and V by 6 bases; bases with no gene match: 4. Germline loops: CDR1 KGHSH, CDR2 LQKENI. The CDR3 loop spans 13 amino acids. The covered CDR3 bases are TGTGCCAGCTCCCTCGGACTAGCAGAGACC. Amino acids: CASSLGLAET. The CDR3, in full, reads CASSLGLAETQYF.